This T cell receptor beta chain was captured in a study of blood T cell repertoires in COVID-19. CDR3 length: 18 residues. V shed 1 base, J shed 5 bases, and the junction held 13 bases outside the gene matches. The germline V gene encodes CDR1 SGHTA and CDR2 FQGNSA. Clones were sequenced by immunoSEQ multiplex PCR, and TCRdb holds only the in-frame ones, with some missing. The repertoire holds about 150,000 clones, with 91% as singletons. The chain has TRBV7-2 and TRBJ2-3; 9 nucleotides align to TRBD2. This receptor was identified in a man between 50 and 59 years old with acute or convalescent COVID-19. Sequenced material: peripheral blood. The CDR3 is CASSLGAGGMRLKDTQYF. For the CDR3, the DNA is TGTGCCAGCAGCTTAGGAGCGGGGGGAATGCGGTTGAAAGATACGCAGTATTTT.